This T cell receptor (beta chain) was documented in a study of T cell responses to AZD1222 COVID-19 vaccine. TCRdb's table, derived via immunoSEQ multiplex PCR, lists solely in-frame clones and lacks some. The repertoire consists of about 150,000 clones, with around 91% occurring once and the leading ten covering approximately 6.3%. Study-level findings and limits: Variant regions that are unmutated are reportedly the target of nearly half of spike-specific TCRs. The donors showed a predominance of white British ancestry and of females, with possible underestimation of clonal diversity. None of the repertoires were sampled until the peak T cell response had passed.

Whether given at about 4 or about 12 weeks, second doses were pooled. The germline V and J ends were trimmed by 7 bases and 6 bases, with 21 bases remaining between them. This CDR3 is 16 amino acids long. CDR1 and CDR2 (germline): LNHDA, SQIVND (reference sequence). About this clone itself: Its antigen remains unidentified.

The sample in question was peripheral blood, obtained 28 days after the second AZD1222 dose. The chain uses TRBV19 and TRBJ2-2, with D possibly called TRBD1 or TRBD2 (5 bases each). This sequence originates from an adult who received the AZD1222 COVID-19 vaccine. CDR3 DNA: TGTGCCAGTACTAACTCGGGACCCCGACACGCCGGGGAGCTGTTTTTT. Protein: CASTNSGPRHAGELFF.